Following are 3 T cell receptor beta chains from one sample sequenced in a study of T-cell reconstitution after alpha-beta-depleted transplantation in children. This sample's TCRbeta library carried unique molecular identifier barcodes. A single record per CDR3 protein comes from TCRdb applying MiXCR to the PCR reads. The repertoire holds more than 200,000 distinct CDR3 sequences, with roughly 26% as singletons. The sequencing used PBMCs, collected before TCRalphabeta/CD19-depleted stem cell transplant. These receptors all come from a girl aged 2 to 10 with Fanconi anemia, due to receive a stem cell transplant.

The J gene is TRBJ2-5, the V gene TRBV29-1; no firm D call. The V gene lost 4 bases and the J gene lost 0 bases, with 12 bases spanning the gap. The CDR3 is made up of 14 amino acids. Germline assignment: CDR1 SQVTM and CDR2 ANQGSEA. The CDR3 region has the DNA TGCAGCGTTGCCGAGGCTCAGTACCAAGAGACCCAGTACTTC. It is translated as CSVAEAQYQETQYF.

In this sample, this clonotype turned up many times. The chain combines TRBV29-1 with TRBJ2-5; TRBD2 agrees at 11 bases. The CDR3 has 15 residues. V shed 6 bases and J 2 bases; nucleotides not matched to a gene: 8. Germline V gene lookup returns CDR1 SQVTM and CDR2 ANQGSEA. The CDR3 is CSVAAGLAAQETQYF. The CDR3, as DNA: TGCAGCGTGGCGGCGGGACTAGCGGCTCAAGAGACCCAGTACTTC.

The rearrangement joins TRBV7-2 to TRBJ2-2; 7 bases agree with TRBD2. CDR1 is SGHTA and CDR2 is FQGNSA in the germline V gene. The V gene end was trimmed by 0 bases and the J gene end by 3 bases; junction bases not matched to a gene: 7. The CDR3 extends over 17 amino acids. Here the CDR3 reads CASSLAATSAYTGELFF. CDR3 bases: TGTGCCAGCAGCTTAGCTGCCACTAGCGCTTACACCGGGGAGCTGTTTTTT.